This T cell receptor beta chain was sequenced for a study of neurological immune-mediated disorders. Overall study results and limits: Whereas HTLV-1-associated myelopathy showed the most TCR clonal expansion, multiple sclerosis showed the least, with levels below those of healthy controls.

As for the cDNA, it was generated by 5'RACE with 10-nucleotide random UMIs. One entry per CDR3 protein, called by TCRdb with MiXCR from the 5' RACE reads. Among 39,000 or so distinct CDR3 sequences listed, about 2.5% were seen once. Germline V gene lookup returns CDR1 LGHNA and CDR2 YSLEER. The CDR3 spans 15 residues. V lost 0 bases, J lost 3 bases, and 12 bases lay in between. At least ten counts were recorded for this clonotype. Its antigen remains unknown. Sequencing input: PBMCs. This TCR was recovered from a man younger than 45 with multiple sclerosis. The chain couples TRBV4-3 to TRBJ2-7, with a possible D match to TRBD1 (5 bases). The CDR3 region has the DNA TGCGCCAGCAGCCAAGATTCCGCAGGGTACTACGAGCAGTACTTC. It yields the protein CASSQDSAGYYEQYF.